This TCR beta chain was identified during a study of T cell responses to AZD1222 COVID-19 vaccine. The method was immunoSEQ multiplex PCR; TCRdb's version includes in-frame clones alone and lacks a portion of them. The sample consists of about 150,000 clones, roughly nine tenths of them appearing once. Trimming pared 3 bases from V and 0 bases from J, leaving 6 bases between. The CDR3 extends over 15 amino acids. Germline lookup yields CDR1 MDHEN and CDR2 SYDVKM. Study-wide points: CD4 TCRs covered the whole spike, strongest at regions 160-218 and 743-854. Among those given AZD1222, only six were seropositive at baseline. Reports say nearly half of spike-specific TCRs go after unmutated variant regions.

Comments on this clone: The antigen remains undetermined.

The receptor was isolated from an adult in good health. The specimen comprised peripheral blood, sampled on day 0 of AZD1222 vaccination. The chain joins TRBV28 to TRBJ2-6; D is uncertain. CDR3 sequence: CASSFGISGANVLTF. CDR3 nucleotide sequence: TGTGCCAGCAGTTTTGGGATCTCTGGGGCCAACGTCCTGACTTTC. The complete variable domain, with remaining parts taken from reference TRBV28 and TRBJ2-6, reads DVKVTQSSRYLVKRTGEKVFLECVQDMDHENMFWYRQDPGLGLRLIYFSYDVKMKEKGDIPEGYSVSREKKERFSLILESASTNQTSMYLCASSFGISGANVLTFGAGSRLTVL.